One and the same sample provided the 6 T cell receptor beta chains below, sequenced in a study of shared clonotypes between healthy human individuals. The repertoire was sequenced with immunoSEQ multiplex PCR; TCRdb's copy has only in-frame clones and lacks some. The sample lists approximately 500,000 clones, around 96% occurring once. Specimen: naive CD4+ T cells sorted from blood. Subset of the sample: CD45RA+ positively selected. The source is a woman aged 30 to 39 in good health.

The CDR3 loop is CASLDRQGSSYEQYF. The DNA for the CDR3 is TGTGCCAGCTTAGATCGACAGGGGTCGTCCTACGAGCAGTACTTC. The chain carries TRBV18 and TRBJ2-7; TRBD1 matches at 8 bases. The CDR3 extends over 15 amino acids. Unmatched junction bases numbered 9, after V lost 7 bases and J lost 1 base. Germline V gene sequence: CDR1 KGHSH, CDR2 LQKENI. The entire variable domain, with the rest obtained from reference TRBV18 and TRBJ2-7, is as follows: NAGVMQNPRHLVRRRGQEARLRCSPMKGHSHVYWYRQLPEEGLKFMVYLQKENIIDESGMPKERFSAEFPKEGPSILRIQQVVRGDSAAYFCASLDRQGSSYEQYFGPGTRLTVT.

V usage is TRBV15 and J usage is TRBJ1-5; D ambiguous. CDR1 is LNHNV and CDR2 is YYDKDF in the germline V gene (reference sequence). This CDR3 region has 16 residues. V was trimmed by 2 bases and J by 2 bases, leaving 13 bases between them. In DNA form, the CDR3 reads TGTGCCACCAGCAGACTTGAGATTCCAGGCAATCAGCCCCAGCATTTT. It translates to CATSRLEIPGNQPQHF.

The chain uses TRBV5-1 and TRBJ2-4; 9 bases align to TRBD1. The CDR3 sequence is 16 residues long. V was pared by 4 bases and J by 5 bases, with 10 bases of the junction left unmatched. Germline assignment: CDR1 SGHRS and CDR2 YFSETQ. CDR3 loop: CASSGDLRDRENIQYF. CDR3 DNA: TGCGCCAGCAGCGGGGATCTCCGGGACAGGGAAAACATTCAGTACTTC. The full variable domain, its missing parts supplied by reference TRBV5-1 and TRBJ2-4, is KAGVTQTPRYLIKTRGQQVTLSCSPISGHRSVSWYQQTPGQGLQFLFEYFSETQRNKGNFPGRFSGRQFSNSRSEMNVSTLELGDSALYLCASSGDLRDRENIQYFGAGTRLSVL.

This chain links TRBV2 with TRBJ2-5, with 9 bases aligning to TRBD2. The DNA end favors TRBJ2-7, so the J call may be wrong. In germline, CDR1 is SNHLY, CDR2 FYNNEI. This CDR3 spans 17 amino acids. The CDR3: CASAPLGSGRSSYEQYF. The CDR3 DNA reads as TGTGCCAGCGCCCCCCTGGGGAGCGGGAGGAGCTCCTACGAGCAGTACTTC.

The chain couples TRBV6-6 to TRBJ2-7; D may correspond to TRBD1 or TRBD2 (5 bases each). Germline V lookup: CDR1 MNHNY, CDR2 SVGAGI (reference sequence). V was cut by 4 bases and J by 5 bases, with 21 bases left in between. The CDR3 length is 16 residues. The CDR3 coding sequence is TGTGCCAGCAGTTTGGGATCGTGGGGGAATCGCGACGAGCAGTACTTC. Residues: CASSLGSWGNRDEQYF.

The rearrangement joins TRBV5-1 to TRBJ2-1; no firm D call. Germline CDR1 is SGHRS and CDR2 is YFSETQ. V was trimmed by 6 bases and J by 5 bases, leaving 6 bases between them. The CDR3 covers 11 residues. The DNA for the CDR3 is TGCGCCAGCATCTCGAACAATGAGCAGTTCTTC. It encodes CASISNNEQFF.